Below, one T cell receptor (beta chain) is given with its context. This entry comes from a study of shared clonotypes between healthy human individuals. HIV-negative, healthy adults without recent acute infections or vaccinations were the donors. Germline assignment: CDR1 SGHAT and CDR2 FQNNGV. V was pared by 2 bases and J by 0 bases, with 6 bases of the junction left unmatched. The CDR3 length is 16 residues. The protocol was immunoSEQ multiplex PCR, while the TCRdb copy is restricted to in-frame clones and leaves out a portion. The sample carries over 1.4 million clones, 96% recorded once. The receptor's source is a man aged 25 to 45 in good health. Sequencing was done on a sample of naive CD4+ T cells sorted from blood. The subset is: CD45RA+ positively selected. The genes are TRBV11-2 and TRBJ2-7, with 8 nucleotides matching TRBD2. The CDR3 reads CASSLRLSGSSYEQYF. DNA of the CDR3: TGTGCCAGCAGCTTAAGGCTCAGCGGGAGCTCCTACGAGCAGTACTTC.